Here is one T cell receptor beta chain with its context. Its specificity is unknown. From germline, CDR1 is SGHTA and CDR2 FQGNSA. V lost 7 bases to trimming and J lost 6 bases, with 16 bases between them. The CDR3 extends over 14 amino acids. These data originate in a study of T cells after yellow fever vaccination. Overall study context: Fractions of limited cellularity were prepared by means of SMART-Seq v4 Ultra Low Input.

Whole-study results and caveats: Abundant bulk-population clonotypes could contaminate the FACS-sorted repertoires. A large majority of primary-vaccination clones showed up again after the booster (approximately 96% CD4, about 87% CD8).

A universal primer site and UMIs were added as TCR cDNA was made by 5'RACE template switching. TCRdb itself ran the 5' RACE reads through MiXCR, one entry per CDR3 protein. The data hold hundreds of thousands of distinct CDR3 sequences, with just over 20% observed a single time. The chain employs TRBV7-2 and TRBJ1-5; weak D call: TRBD1 (6 bases). The clonotype was recovered from a man between 18 and 29 years old who received the YFV17D yellow fever vaccine. The starting material was PBMCs, obtained less than 25 days after the first yellow fever vaccination. CDR3 sequence (DNA): TGTGCCAGCACCCCGCGTGGGGGCTTTCAGCCCCAGCATTTT. Its translation is CASTPRGGFQPQHF.